Described below is a single TCR beta chain sequence and its context. Its recognized antigen is unknown. No base-level quality is on record; no much larger clone is a single base apart. The immunoSEQ Assay, a bias-controlled multiplex PCR, was used to amplify TCRbeta CDR3 regions from genomic DNA. On the study's bioinformatics: Within the assay, amplification of reference gene primers was used to estimate how many nucleated cells each sample contained. Sequence reads were collapsed and filtered to measure the absolute abundance of every unique TCRbeta CDR3 rearrangement. Productive Simpson clonality was computed per sample as the square root of Simpson's diversity index over productive rearrangements. What TCRdb holds here is the immuneACCESS table cut down to in-frame rearrangements. Part of the clones is not present; checked against another copy, under half of the missing clones reflect an unresolved V gene, and the others are unexplained. V, J and clone size derive from that table, while D and trimming were established from the DNA sequence. The sample data list approximately 110,000 clones, and around 89% of these were observed just once. Less than 1.5% of the sample rests with the top ten.

These data come from a study of blood T cell repertoires in COVID-19 (dated by TCRdb to the early 2020s). A note on the overall study: Samples from collaborators originated in the United States, Italy and Spain and spanned both the acute and convalescent phases of COVID-19. The material from the prospective study consisted of cDNA or gDNA derived from T cells, B-cell-depleted T cells, or PBMCs. Deeply sampled blood TCRbeta repertoires from subjects exposed to, actively infected with, or recovered from COVID-19 were included in the dataset. A freely available public database, intended as a resource for researchers studying the immune response to SARS-CoV-2, is where the repertoires were released. Samples came from the ongoing ImmuneRACE study (first 160 participants) plus 1,254 subjects from 6 global collaborators. The sample metadata nearly always contained a de-identified subject ID, COVID-19 status, age in years and sex. Where HLA class I and class II types were available, the types were taken from metadata supplied by the sample provider, not from assay-based typing.

Collaborating institutions collected whole blood in K2EDTA tubes following their own protocols. Collaborator samples were shipped for TCRbeta analysis as frozen whole blood, isolated PBMCs, or DNA extracted from either sample type. As encoded in the germline V gene, CDR1 is LGHNA while CDR2 is YNFKEQ. Trimming takes 1 base off V and 0 bases off J; junction bases not matched to a gene: 3. Including the terminal cysteine and phenylalanine, the CDR3 comprises 15 residues. Only CDR3 DNA is held: 45 bases, read in frame from base 1. What the work shows at the level of the full study, not this receptor alone: Clinical and demographic metadata were provided uncurated, with the amount varying by source and participant.

The receptor was derived from a human donor in a cohort sampled during active COVID-19. The rearranged chain carries TRBV4-2 and TRBJ2-7; TRBD2 agrees with 7 junctional bases. Sequencing was done on a sample of peripheral blood. The CDR3 corresponds to CASSQGGGNSYEQYF. The DNA reads as follows: TGTGCCAGCAGCCAAGGGGGAGGGAACTCCTACGAGCAGTACTTC.